A single sample gave rise to the 17 T cell receptor beta chains below, sequenced in a study of Graves' ophthalmopathy and Graves' hyperthyroidism. TCR beta CDR3 amplification used RNA transcripts. First-round RT-PCR relied on HTBI primers, and a second-round multiplex PCR came next. TCRdb fed the multiplex PCR reads into MiXCR, producing one record per CDR3 protein. The sample yields hundreds of thousands of distinct CDR3 sequences, about 38% seen once. The sample was peripheral blood. Receptors originate from an adult man with Graves' ophthalmopathy.

This clonotype showed up many times. The chain carries TRBV24-1 and TRBJ2-2; TRBD2 agrees at 12 bases. The J segment lost 3 bases and the V segment lost 3 bases, leaving 4 bases of the junction unmatched. In germline, CDR1 is KGHDR, CDR2 SFDVKD. CDR3 length equals 17 residues. The CDR3 protein is CATSDPSGRAHTGELFF. CDR3 DNA sequence: TGTGCCACCAGTGATCCTAGCGGGAGGGCGCACACCGGGGAGCTGTTTTTT.

The rearrangement joins TRBV29-1 to TRBJ2-7; 7 nucleotides match TRBD2. V lost 8 bases to trimming and J lost 3 bases; unmatched junction nucleotides: 10. Germline CDR1 is SQVTM and CDR2 is ANQGSEA. The CDR3 has 13 amino acids. The CDR3 region is CSLAGDLGYEQYF. In DNA, the CDR3 is TGCAGCTTGGCGGGGGATCTCGGCTACGAGCAGTACTTC.

There are many counts of this clonotype. This chain joins TRBV4-1 and TRBJ1-6; 10 bases line up with TRBD1. V gave up 0 bases and J gave up 8 bases; unmatched junction bases: 1. Germline lookup yields CDR1 MGHRA and CDR2 YSYEKL. The CDR3 loop spans 15 amino acids. CDR3 sequence: CASSQEGTGDSPLHF. CDR3 sequence (DNA): TGCGCCAGCAGCCAAGAAGGGACAGGGGATTCACCCCTCCACTTT.

This clonotype was seen repeatedly, ten times or more. The chain couples TRBV12-3 or TRBV12-4 to TRBJ1-2; 9 positions match TRBD1. J lost 8 bases, V lost 3 bases, and 7 bases had no gene match. The CDR3 runs to 14 residues. Here the CDR3 DNA reads TGTGCCAGCAGTTTGGGGGACAGGGTATCCGGCTACACCTTC. Translation: CASSLGDRVSGYTF.

The chain joins TRBV20-1 to TRBJ1-5, with D tentatively TRBD1 (6 bases). The ends were cut back, 1 base at V and 11 bases at J, with 15 bases in the middle. CDR1 and CDR2 (germline): DFQATT, SNEGSKA (reference sequence). The CDR3 spans 13 residues. CDR3 nucleotide sequence: TGCAGTGCTAGAGGACAGGTTGGCGAGACCCAGCATTTT. Its protein is CSARGQVGETQHF.

This sequence joins TRBV7-9 and TRBJ2-3; D uncertain. V lost 5 bases and J 3 bases, leaving 15 bases between the germline ends. CDR3 length: 15 residues. Germline assignment: CDR1 SEHNR and CDR2 FQNEAQ (reference sequence). In DNA, the CDR3 is TGTGCCAGCAGCGCTGTCCGACACGTGACAGATACGCAGTATTTT. It yields the protein CASSAVRHVTDTQYF.

This clonotype was counted at least ten times. The genes are TRBV7-9 and TRBJ1-5, with D tentatively TRBD1 (5 bases). The CDR3 totals 14 residues. The germline CDR1 and CDR2 sequences are SEHNR and FQNEAQ (reference sequence). Trimming left V 4 bases short and J 10 bases short, with 17 bases between. CDR3 DNA: TGTGCCAGCAGCTCTGCCGGGACGACGGGCCCCCAGCATTTT. This codes for CASSSAGTTGPQHF. The full variable domain, in which reference TRBV7-9 and TRBJ1-5 provide the parts outside the CDR3, is DTGVSQNPRHKITKRGQNVTFRCDPISEHNRLYWYRQTLGQGPEFLTYFQNEAQLEKSRLLSDRFSAERPKGSFSTLEIQRTEQGDSAMYLCASSSAGTTGPQHFGDGTRLSIL.

This clonotype was counted ten times or more. V usage is TRBV7-8 and J usage is TRBJ2-7; 10 bases fit TRBD1. The germline V gene encodes CDR1 SGHVS and CDR2 FQNEAQ. This CDR3 region has 15 residues. With V trimmed by 4 bases and J by 3 bases, 6 bases remained unmatched. CDR3 protein: CASSSRDRGRYEQYF. CDR3 nucleotide sequence: TGTGCCAGCAGCTCCCGGGACAGGGGACGCTACGAGCAGTACTTC.

The rearrangement joins TRBV19 to TRBJ1-5; no reliable D call. V was cut by 1 base and J by 4 bases, with 5 bases left in between. Germline CDR1 reads LNHDA; CDR2 reads SQIVND (reference sequence). CDR3 length equals 13 residues. The CDR3: CASSIAENQPQHF. The CDR3 bases are TGTGCCAGTAGTATAGCTGAAAATCAGCCCCAGCATTTT.

This clonotype is a singleton in its sample. The rearrangement links TRBV29-1 to TRBJ2-7, with 10 bases identical to TRBD1. The trim removed 6 bases at V and 3 bases at J, leaving 8 bases unmatched. Germline lookup yields CDR1 SQVTM and CDR2 ANQGSEA. The CDR3 loop spans 14 amino acids. Here the CDR3 reads CSVRPGQGFYEQYF. CDR3 coding DNA: TGCAGCGTGCGACCGGGACAGGGGTTCTACGAGCAGTACTTC.

The sample holds many counts of this clonotype. CDR3 amino acids: CASSLSGRRRGYTF. CDR3 in DNA: TGTGCCAGCAGTTTATCGGGGAGACGACGGGGCTACACCTTC. The rearrangement uses TRBV2 and TRBJ1-2; no clear D. Germline CDR1 SNHLY, CDR2 FYNNEI. Trimming stripped 5 bases from V and 8 bases from J, with 18 bases between. This CDR3 comprises 14 residues. Drawing the rest from reference TRBV2 and TRBJ1-2, the complete variable domain is EPEVTQTPSHQVTQMGQEVILRCVPISNHLYFYWYRQILGQKVEFLVSFYNNEISEKSEIFDDQFSVERPDGSNFTLKIRSTKLEDSAMYFCASSLSGRRRGYTFGSGTRLTVV.

At least ten counts were recorded for this clonotype. The chain employs TRBV7-8 and TRBJ1-1, with a tentative D call TRBD1 (5 bases). V was trimmed by 7 bases and J by 0 bases, leaving 18 bases between them. This CDR3 is 16 amino acids long. Looked up from germline, CDR1 is SGHVS and CDR2 is FQNEAQ. This chain's CDR3 is CASTIGGIGMNTEAFF. CDR3 coding DNA: TGTGCCAGCACCATCGGGGGGATCGGAATGAACACTGAAGCTTTCTTT.

The chain links TRBV19 to TRBJ2-2; the match to TRBD2 covers 11 bases. The ends lost 11 bases at V and 10 bases at J; junction bases unmatched: 12. Germline CDR1 is LNHDA and CDR2 is SQIVND (reference sequence). The CDR3 totals 14 residues. The CDR3 loop is CAWSMTSGDVELFF. In DNA, the CDR3 is TGTGCCTGGAGTATGACTAGCGGGGATGTGGAGCTGTTTTTT.

The CDR3 region has the DNA TGTGCCAGCAGTGAAATGGGGGCAGAGAATGAAAAACTGTTTTTT. Translated: CASSEMGAENEKLFF. V usage is TRBV2 and J usage is TRBJ1-4, with D possibly matching TRBD1 (6 bases). V shed 2 bases and J shed 5 bases, with 12 bases lying between them. The CDR3 runs to 15 residues. From germline, CDR1 is SNHLY and CDR2 FYNNEI.

In the case of this clonotype: The junction departs from germline at one end; a sequencing error may be responsible. V is TRBV18 and J is TRBJ1-5; 9 bases agree with TRBD1. This CDR3 is built from 15 residues. The V gene's germline CDR1 is KGHSH and CDR2 LQKENI. The CDR3 DNA is TGTACCAGCTCACCAAGACAGGGGGGCAATCAGCCCCAGCATTTT. It yields the protein CTSSPRQGGNQPQHF.

The rearrangement uses TRBV5-6 and TRBJ1-1; no reliable D call. V lost 4 bases to trimming and J lost 1 base, with 11 bases between them. The CDR3 runs to 14 residues. Germline V gene sequence: CDR1 SGHDT, CDR2 YYEEEE. CDR3: CASSPSWRNTEAFF. CDR3 in DNA: TGTGCCAGCAGCCCCTCCTGGAGGAACACTGAAGCTTTCTTT. Filled out from reference TRBV5-6 and TRBJ1-1, the complete variable domain reads DAGVTQSPTHLIKTRGQQVTLRCSPKSGHDTVSWYQQALGQGPQFIFQYYEEEERQRGNFPDRFSGHQFPNYSSELNVNALLLGDSALYLCASSPSWRNTEAFFGQGTRLTVV.

The chain has TRBV10-3 and TRBJ1-2, with D possibly matching TRBD1 (6 bases). Between the trimmed V and J ends, which lost 4 bases and 2 bases, there was a span of 8 bases. CDR1 is ENHRY and CDR2 is SYGVKD in the germline V gene. CDR3 length: 13 residues. The chain's CDR3 is CAISGGTNYGYTF. The CDR3 region has the DNA TGTGCCATCAGTGGCGGGACAAACTATGGCTACACCTTC.